This T cell receptor (beta chain) was sequenced in a study of technical replicates of blood from a handful of donors. Data came from immunoSEQ multiplex PCR; TCRdb stores just in-frame clones and leaves some out. The sample includes 75,000 to 90,000 clones, around nine tenths of them seen just once. The ends were cut back, 1 base at V and 3 bases at J, with 10 bases in the middle. Germline V lookup: CDR1 SGHNT, CDR2 YYREEE (reference sequence). CDR3 length: 14 residues. Source material: T cells isolated from PBMCs. The source of this sequence is a human donor in good health. The gene calls are TRBV5-4 and TRBJ1-1; D is unclear. The CDR3 DNA follows: TGTGCCAGCAGCTTGTCCCGCGGGTACACTGAAGCTTTCTTT. It encodes CASSLSRGYTEAFF.